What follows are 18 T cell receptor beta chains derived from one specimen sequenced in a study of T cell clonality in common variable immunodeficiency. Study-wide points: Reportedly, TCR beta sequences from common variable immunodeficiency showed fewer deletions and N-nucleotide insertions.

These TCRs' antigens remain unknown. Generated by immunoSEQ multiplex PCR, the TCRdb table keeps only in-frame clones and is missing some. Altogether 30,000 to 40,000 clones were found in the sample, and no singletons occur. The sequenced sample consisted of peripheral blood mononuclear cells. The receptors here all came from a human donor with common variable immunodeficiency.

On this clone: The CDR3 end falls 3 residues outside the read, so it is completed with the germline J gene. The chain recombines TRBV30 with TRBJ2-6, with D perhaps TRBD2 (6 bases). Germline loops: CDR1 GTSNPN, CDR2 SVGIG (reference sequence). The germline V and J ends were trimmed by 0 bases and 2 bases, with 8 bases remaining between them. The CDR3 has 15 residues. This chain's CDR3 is CAWSVWGAGANVLTF. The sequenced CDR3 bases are TGTGCCTGGAGTGTATGGGGGGCTGGGGCCAACGTC.

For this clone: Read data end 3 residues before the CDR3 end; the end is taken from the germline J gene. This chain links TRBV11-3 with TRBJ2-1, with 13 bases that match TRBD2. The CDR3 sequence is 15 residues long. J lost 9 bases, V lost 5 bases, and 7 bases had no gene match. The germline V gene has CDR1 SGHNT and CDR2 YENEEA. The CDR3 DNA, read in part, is TGTGCCAGCAGCCCGTGGACTAGCGGGAGCGGTGAG. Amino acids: CASSPWTSGSGE. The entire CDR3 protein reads CASSPWTSGSGEQFF.

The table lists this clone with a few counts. This CDR3 is CASSQGLGKTQYF. The CDR3 DNA, read in part, is TGTGCCAGCAGCCAAGGACTCGGGAAGACC. V is TRBV7-9 and J is TRBJ2-5, with D possibly being TRBD2 (5 bases). The CDR3 end is not reached by the read, which stops 3 residues before it; the germline J gene fills it in. From germline, CDR1 is SEHNR and CDR2 FQNEAQ (reference sequence). V was clipped by 5 bases and J by 6 bases, with 13 bases between them. The CDR3 loop spans 13 amino acids.

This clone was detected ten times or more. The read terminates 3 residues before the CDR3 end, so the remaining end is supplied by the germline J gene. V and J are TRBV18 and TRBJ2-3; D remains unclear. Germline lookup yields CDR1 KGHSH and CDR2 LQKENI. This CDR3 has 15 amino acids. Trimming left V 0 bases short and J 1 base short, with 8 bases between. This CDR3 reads CASSPPFKGTDTQYF. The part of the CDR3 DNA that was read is TGTGCCAGCTCACCACCATTTAAGGGCACAGATACG.

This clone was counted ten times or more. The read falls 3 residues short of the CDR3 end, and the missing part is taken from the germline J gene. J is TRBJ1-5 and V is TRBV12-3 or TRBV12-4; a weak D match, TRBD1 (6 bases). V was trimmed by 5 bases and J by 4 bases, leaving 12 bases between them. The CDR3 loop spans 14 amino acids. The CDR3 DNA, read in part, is TGTGCCAGCAGTGCAGGGGATGGGAATCAGCCC. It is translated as CASSAGDGNQP. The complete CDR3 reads CASSAGDGNQPQHF.

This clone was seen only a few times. The CDR3 spells CASSPPGLAYEQYF. The DNA read from the CDR3 is TGTGCCAGCAGCCCACCGGGACTAGCGTACGAG. The V gene is TRBV7-8, the J gene TRBJ2-7, with TRBD2 matching 10 bases. The CDR3 extends 3 residues past the end of the read, so its final part is completed from the germline J gene. The junction had 5 bases not matched to a gene; V was cut back by 5 bases and J by 4 bases. Germline V gene data show CDR1 as SGHVS and CDR2 as FQNEAQ. This CDR3 comprises 14 residues.

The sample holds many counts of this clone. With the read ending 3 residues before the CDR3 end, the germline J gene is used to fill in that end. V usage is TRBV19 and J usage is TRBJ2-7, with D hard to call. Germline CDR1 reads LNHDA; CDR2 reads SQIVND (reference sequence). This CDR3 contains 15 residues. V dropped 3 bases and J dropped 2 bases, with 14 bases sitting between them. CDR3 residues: CASSIPLARTYEQYF. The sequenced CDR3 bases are TGTGCCAGTAGTATTCCCCTCGCGAGAACCTACGAG.

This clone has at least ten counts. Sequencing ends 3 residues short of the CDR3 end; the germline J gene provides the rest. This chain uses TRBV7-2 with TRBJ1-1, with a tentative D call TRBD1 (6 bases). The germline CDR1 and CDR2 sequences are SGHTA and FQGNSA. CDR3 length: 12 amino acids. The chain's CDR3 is CASSLDRDQAFF. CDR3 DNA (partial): TGTGCCAGCAGCTTAGACAGGGATCAG.

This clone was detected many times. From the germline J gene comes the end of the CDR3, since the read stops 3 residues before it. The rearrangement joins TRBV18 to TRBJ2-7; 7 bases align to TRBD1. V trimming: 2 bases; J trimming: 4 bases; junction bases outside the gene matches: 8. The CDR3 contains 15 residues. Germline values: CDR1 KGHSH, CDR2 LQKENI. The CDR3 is CASSPDRVGDYEQYF. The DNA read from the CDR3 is TGTGCCAGCTCACCAGACAGGGTTGGGGATTACGAG.

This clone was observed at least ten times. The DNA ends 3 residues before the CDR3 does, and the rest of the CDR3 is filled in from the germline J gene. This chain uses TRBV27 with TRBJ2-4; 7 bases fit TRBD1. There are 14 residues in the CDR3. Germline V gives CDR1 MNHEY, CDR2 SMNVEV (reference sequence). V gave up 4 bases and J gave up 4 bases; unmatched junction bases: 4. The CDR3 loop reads CASSYRGPKNIQYF. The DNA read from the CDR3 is TGTGCCAGCAGTTACAGGGGTCCGAAAAACATT.

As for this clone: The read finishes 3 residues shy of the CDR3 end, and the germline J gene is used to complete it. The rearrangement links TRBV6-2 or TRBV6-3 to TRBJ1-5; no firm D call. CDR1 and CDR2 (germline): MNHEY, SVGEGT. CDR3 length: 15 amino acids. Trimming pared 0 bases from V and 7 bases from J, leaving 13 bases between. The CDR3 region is CASSYSILGSQPQHF. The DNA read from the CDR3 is TGTGCCAGCAGTTACTCGATCTTGGGCAGCCAGCCC.

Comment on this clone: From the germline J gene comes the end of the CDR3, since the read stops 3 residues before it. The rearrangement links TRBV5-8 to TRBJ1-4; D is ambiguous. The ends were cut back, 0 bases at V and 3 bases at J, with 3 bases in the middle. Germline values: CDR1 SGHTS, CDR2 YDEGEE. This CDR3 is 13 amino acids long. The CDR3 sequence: CASSLAPNEKLFF. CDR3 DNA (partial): TGTGCCAGCAGCTTGGCTCCTAATGAAAAA.

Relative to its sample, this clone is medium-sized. CDR3 DNA, as far as it was read: TGTGCCAGCAGCTTGGGCACCAGAATGAACACTGAA. Translating gives CASSLGTRMNTE. The whole CDR3 region reads CASSLGTRMNTEAFF. The genes are TRBV5-8 and TRBJ1-1; D unclear. The read gets to within 3 residues of the CDR3 end, and the germline J gene fills in the rest. Germline V lookup: CDR1 SGHTS, CDR2 YDEGEE. The length of the CDR3 is 15 residues. Trimming took off 0 bases at V and 0 bases at J, with 9 bases between the two ends.

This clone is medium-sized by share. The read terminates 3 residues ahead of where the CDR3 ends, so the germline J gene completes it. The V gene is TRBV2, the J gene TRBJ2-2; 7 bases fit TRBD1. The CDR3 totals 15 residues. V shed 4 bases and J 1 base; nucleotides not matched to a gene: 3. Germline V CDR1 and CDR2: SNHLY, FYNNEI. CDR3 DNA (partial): TGTGCCAGCAGTGGACAGGGAAGGAACACCGGGGAG. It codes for CASSGQGRNTGE. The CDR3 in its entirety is CASSGQGRNTGELFF.

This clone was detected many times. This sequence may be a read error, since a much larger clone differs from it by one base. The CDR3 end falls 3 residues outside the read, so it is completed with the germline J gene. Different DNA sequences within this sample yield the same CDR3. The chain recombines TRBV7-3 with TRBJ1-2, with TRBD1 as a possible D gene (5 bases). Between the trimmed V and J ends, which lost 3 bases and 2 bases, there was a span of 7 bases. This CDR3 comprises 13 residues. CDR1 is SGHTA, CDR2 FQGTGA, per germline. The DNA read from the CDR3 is TGTGCCAGCAGCTTTTCAGGGAACTATGGC. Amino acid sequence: CASSFSGNYG. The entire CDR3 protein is CASSFSGNYGYTF.

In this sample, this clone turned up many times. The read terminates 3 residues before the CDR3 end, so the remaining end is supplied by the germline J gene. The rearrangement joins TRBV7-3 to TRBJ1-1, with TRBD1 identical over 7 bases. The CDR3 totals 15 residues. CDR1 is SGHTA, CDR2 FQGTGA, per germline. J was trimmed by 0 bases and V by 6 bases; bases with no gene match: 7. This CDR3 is CASRADRNMNTEAFF. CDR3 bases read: TGTGCCAGCAGGGCGGACAGGAATATGAACACTGAA.

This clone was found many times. CDR3 bases read: TGCAGTGCTCTCAACGCAGGGGGCCAGGGTGAAAAA. This encodes CSALNAGGQGEK. The whole CDR3 sequence is CSALNAGGQGEKLFF. The chain carries TRBV20-1 and TRBJ1-4; 8 bases are a match to TRBD1. The read finishes 3 residues shy of the CDR3 end, and the germline J gene is used to complete it. The V gene end was trimmed by 5 bases and the J gene end by 7 bases; junction bases not matched to a gene: 12. The CDR3 runs 15 residues. Germline V lookup: CDR1 DFQATT, CDR2 SNEGSKA (reference sequence).

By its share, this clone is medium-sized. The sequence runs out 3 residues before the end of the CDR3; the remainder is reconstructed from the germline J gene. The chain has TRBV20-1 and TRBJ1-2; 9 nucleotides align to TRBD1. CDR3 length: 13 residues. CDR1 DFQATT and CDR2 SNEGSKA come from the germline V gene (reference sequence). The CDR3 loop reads CSPNNGTGKGYTF. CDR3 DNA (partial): TGCAGTCCAAATAACGGGACAGGGAAGGGC.